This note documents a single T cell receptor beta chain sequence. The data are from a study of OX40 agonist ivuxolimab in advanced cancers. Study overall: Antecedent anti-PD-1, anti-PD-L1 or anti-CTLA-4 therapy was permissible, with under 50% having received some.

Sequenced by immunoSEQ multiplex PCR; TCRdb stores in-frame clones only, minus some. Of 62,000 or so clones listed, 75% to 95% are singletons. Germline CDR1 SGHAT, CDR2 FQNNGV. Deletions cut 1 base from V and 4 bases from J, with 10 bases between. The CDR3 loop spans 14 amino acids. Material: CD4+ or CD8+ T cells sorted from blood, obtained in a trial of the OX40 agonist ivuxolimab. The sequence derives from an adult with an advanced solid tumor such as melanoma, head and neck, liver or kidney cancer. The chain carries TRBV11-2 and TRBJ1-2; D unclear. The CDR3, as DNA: TGTGCCAGCAGCTTAGCTGGTAGGCCCTATGGCTACACCTTC. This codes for CASSLAGRPYGYTF.